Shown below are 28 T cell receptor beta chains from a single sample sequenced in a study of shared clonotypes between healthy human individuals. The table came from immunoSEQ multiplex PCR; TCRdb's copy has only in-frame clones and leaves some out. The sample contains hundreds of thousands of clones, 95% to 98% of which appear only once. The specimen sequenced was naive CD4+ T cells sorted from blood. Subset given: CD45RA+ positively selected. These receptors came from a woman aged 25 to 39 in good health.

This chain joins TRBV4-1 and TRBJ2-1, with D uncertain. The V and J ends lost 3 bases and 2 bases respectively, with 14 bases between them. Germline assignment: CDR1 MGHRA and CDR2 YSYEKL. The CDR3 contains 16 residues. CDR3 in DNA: TGCGCCAGCAGCCATGCGCCCGGGCGGCCCTACAATGAGCAGTTCTTC. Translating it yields CASSHAPGRPYNEQFF.

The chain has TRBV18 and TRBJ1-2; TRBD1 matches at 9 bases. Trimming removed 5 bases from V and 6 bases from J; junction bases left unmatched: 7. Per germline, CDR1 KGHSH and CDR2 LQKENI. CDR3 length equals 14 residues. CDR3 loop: CASSRTTGGDGYTF. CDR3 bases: TGTGCCAGCTCAAGAACGACAGGGGGAGATGGCTACACCTTC.

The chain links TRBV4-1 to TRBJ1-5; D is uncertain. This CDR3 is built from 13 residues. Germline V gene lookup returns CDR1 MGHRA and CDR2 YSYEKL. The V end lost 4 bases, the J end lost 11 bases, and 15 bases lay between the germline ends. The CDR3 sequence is CASSRTFGSAQHF. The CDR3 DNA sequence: TGCGCCAGCAGCCGGACCTTCGGATCGGCCCAGCATTTT.

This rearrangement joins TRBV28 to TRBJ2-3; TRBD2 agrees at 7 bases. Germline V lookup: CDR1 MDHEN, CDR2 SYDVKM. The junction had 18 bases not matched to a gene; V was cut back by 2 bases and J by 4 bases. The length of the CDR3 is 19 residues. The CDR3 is CASSLGVRAGTIQADTQYF. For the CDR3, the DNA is TGTGCCAGCAGTTTAGGGGTTAGGGCCGGGACTATTCAGGCAGATACGCAGTATTTT.

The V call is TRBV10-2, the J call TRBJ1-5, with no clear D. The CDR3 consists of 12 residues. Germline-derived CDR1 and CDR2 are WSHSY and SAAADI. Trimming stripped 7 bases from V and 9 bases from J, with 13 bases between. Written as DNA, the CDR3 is TGCGCCAGCACCGACGGCGGTGGGCCCCAGCATTTT. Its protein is CASTDGGGPQHF.

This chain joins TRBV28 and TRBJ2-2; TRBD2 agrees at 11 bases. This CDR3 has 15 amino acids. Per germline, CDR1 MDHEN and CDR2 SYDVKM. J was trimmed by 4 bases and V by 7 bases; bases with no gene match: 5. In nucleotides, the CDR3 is TGTGCCAGCAATAGCGGGAGGGCCGGCACCGGGGAGCTGTTTTTT. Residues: CASNSGRAGTGELFF.

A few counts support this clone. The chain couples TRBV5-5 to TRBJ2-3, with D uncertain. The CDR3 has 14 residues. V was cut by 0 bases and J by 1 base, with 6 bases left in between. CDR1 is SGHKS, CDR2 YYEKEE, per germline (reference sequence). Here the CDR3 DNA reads TGTGCCAGCAGCTTGGGGACGGGCACAGATACGCAGTATTTT. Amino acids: CASSLGTGTDTQYF.

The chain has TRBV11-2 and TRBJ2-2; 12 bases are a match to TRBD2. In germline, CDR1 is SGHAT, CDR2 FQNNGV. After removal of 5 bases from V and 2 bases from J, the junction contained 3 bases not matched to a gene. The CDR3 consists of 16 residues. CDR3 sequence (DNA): TGTGCCAGCAGCGGGACTAGCGGGCCAAACACCGGGGAGCTGTTTTTT. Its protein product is CASSGTSGPNTGELFF.

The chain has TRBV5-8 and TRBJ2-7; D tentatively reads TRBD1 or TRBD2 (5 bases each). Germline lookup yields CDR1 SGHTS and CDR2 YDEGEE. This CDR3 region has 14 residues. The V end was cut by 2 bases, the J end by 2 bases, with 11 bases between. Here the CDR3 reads CASSLKRGPYEQYF. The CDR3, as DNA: TGTGCCAGCAGCTTAAAGAGGGGACCCTACGAGCAGTACTTC.

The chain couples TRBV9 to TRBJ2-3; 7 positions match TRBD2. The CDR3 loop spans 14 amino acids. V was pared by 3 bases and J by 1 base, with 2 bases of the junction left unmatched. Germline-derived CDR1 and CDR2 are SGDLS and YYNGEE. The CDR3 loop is CASSGTSGTDTQYF. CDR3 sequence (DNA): TGTGCCAGCAGCGGAACTAGCGGCACAGATACGCAGTATTTT.

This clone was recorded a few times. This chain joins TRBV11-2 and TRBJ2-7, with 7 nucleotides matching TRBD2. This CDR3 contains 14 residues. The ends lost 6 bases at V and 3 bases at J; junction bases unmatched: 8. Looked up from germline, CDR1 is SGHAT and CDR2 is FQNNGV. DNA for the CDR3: TGTGCCAGCAGGGTATCTAGCGGAGTCTACGAGCAGTACTTC. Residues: CASRVSSGVYEQYF.

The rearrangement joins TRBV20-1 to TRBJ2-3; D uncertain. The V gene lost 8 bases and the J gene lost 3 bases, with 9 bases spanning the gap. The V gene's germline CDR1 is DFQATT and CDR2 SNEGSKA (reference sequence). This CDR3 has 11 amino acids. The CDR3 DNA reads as TGCAGTTACTCCGAGACAGATACGCAGTATTTT. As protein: CSYSETDTQYF.

CDR3 residues: CASFPDITIYGYTF. DNA of the CDR3: TGTGCCAGCTTCCCTGACATAACCATCTATGGCTACACCTTC. The chain joins TRBV28 to TRBJ1-2; D ambiguous. The CDR3 spans 14 residues. Germline V gene lookup returns CDR1 MDHEN and CDR2 SYDVKM. V gave up 8 bases and J gave up 4 bases, with 17 bases separating them.

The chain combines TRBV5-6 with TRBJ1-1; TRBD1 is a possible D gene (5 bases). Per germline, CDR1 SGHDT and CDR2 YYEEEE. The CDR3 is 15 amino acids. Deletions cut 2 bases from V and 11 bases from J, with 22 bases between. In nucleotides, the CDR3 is TGTGCCAGCAGCTTTTTGGGGGGGTTGAGGCAGGCCGCTTTCTTT. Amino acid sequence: CASSFLGGLRQAAFF.

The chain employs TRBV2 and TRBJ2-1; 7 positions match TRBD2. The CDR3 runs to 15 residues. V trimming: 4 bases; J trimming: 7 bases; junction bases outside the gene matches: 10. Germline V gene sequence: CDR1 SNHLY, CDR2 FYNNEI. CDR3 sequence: CASSVGGSTRNEQFF. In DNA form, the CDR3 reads TGTGCCAGCAGTGTTGGCGGGAGTACGCGAAATGAGCAGTTCTTC.

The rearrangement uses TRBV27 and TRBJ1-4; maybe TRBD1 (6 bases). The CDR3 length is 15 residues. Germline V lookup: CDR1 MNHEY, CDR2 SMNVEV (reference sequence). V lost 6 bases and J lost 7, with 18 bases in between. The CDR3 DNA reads TGTGCCAGCAGGAGACTCCAACAGGGTAGTGAAAAACTGTTTTTT. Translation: CASRRLQQGSEKLFF.

DNA for the CDR3: TGCGCCAGCAGTGTCGTATCCGGGACCGCTTCCTACGAGCAGTACTTC. Translated: CASSVVSGTASYEQYF. The chain couples TRBV10-2 to TRBJ2-7, with D perhaps assigned TRBD1 or TRBD2 (5 bases each). V was trimmed by 4 bases and J by 1 base, leaving 17 bases between them. The germline V gene has CDR1 WSHSY and CDR2 SAAADI. This CDR3 contains 16 residues.

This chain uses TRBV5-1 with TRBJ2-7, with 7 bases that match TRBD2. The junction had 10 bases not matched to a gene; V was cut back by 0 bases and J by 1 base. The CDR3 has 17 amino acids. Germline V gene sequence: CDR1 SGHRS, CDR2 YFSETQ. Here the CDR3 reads CASSLARGRESSYEQYF. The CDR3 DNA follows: TGCGCCAGCAGCTTGGCCCGAGGGAGGGAAAGTTCCTACGAGCAGTACTTC.

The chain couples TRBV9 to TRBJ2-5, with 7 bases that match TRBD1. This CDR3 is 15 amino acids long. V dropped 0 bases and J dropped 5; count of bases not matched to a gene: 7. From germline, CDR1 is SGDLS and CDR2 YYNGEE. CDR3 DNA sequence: TGTGCCAGCAGCGTAGGAGTCAGGGGGTTGGAGACCCAGTACTTC. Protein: CASSVGVRGLETQYF.

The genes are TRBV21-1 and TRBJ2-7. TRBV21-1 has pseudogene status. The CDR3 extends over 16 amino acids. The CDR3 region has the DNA TGTGCCAGCAGCAAAAAGAGGGGCCTCCTCCCTCACGAGCAGTACTTC. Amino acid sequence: CASSKKRGLLPHEQYF.

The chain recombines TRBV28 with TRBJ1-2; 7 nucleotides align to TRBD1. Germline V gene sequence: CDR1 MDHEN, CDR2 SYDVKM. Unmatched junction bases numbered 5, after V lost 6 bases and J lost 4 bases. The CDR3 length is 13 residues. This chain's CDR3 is CASRPGQPYGYTF. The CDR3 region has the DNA TGTGCCAGCAGGCCGGGACAGCCCTATGGCTACACCTTC.

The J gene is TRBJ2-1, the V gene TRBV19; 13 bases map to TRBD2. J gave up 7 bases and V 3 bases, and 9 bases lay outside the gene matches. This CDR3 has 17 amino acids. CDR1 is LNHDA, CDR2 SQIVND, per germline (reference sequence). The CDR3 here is CASSMLTSGRAGNEQFF. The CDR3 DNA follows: TGTGCCAGTAGTATGTTAACTAGCGGGAGGGCCGGGAATGAGCAGTTCTTC.

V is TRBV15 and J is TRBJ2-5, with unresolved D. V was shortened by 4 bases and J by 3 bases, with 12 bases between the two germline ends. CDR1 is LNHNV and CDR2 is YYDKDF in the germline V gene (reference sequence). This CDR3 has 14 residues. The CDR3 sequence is CATSIGSPKETQYF. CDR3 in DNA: TGTGCCACCAGCATAGGTAGTCCGAAAGAGACCCAGTACTTC.

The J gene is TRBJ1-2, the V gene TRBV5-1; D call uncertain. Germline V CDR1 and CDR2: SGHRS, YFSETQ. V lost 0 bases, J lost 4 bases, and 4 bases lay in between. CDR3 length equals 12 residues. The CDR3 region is CASSLGLYGYTF. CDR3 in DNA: TGCGCCAGCAGCTTGGGGCTCTATGGCTACACCTTC.

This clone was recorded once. In nucleotides, the CDR3 is TGTGCCAGCAGCTTAACCGGGACAGGTGGGGAGCTGTTTTTT. This encodes CASSLTGTGGELFF. The chain recombines TRBV7-9 with TRBJ2-2; TRBD1 agrees at 8 bases. CDR1 is SEHNR, CDR2 FQNEAQ, per germline (reference sequence). The CDR3 runs to 14 residues. Losses at the gene ends were 2 bases for V and 8 bases for J; bases not matched to a gene: 4.

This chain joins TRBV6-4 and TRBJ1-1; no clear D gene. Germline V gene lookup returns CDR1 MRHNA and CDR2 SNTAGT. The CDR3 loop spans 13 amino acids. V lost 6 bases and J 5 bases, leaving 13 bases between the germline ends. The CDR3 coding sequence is TGTGCCAGCAGAGAAAGGGATTTAACTGAAGCTTTCTTT. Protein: CASRERDLTEAFF.

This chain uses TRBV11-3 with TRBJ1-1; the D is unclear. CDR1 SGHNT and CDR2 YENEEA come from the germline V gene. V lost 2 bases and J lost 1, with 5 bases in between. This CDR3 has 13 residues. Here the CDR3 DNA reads TGTGCCAGCAGCTTACGACAGAACACTGAAGCTTTCTTT. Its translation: CASSLRQNTEAFF. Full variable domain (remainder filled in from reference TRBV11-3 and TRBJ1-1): EAGVVQSPRYKIIEKKQPVAFWCNPISGHNTLYWYLQNLGQGPELLIRYENEEAVDDSQLPKDRFSAERLKGVDSTLKIQPAELGDSAVYLCASSLRQNTEAFFGQGTRLTVV.

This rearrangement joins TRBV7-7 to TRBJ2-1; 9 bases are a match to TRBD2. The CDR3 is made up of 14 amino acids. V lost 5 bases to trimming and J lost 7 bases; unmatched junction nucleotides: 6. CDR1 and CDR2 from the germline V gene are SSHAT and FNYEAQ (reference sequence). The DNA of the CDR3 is TGTGCCAGCAGCCCCTCTAGCGGGATGAATGAGCAGTTCTTC. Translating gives CASSPSSGMNEQFF.